These T cell receptor beta chains were read from a single sample in a study of human CD8 memory T cell subsets. From the 5' RACE reads, TCRdb lists one entry per CDR3 protein and no DNA. The sample yields some 10,000 distinct CDR3 sequences, of which the top ten take up less than 25%. The sequenced sample was CD8+ stem-like memory T cells (TSCM and TCM) sorted from PBMCs. Source of these receptors: a human donor in good health. The CDR3 runs from the conserved cysteine through the conserved F or W. Expanded clones get a size class; other rows say once, few or many, or leave the size out.

cdr3_aa	cdr3_length	clone_size	v_call	j_call
CASSWGQSNTEAFF	14	medium-sized	TRBV7-9	TRBJ1-1
CASSPGVRDTQYF	13	NA	TRBV2	TRBJ2-3
CSARVPGTSYGYTF	14	NA	TRBV20-1	TRBJ1-2
CASSLAGRAGQETQYF	16	NA	TRBV7-2	TRBJ2-5
CASSQGRQVAYEQYF	15	NA	TRBV4-3	TRBJ2-7
CASSEGQVGPYNEQFF	16	NA	TRBV2	TRBJ2-1
CSVQQQVGGNIQYF	14	medium-sized	TRBV20-1	TRBJ2-4
CASSFHVGQNYGYTF	15	NA	TRBV7-2	TRBJ1-2
CASRAGGRRNEQFF	14	medium-sized	TRBV6-4	TRBJ2-1
CSVVFEGYEQYF	12	NA	TRBV29-1	TRBJ2-7
CASSLDVGGSHEQYF	15	NA	TRBV7-6	TRBJ2-7
CASSSKQGAKADTQYF	16	NA	TRBV28	TRBJ2-3
CASSSRDRAETQYF	14	NA	TRBV5-6	TRBJ2-5
CASSPPATTSFYEQYF	16	NA	TRBV18	TRBJ2-7
CSARDPSGSYNEQFF	15	NA	TRBV20-1	TRBJ2-1
CASSLGPGANYGYTF	15	medium-sized	TRBV7-8	TRBJ1-2
CSVDGTGANTGELFF	15	medium-sized	TRBV29-1	TRBJ2-2
CAINKQGGETQYF	13	NA	TRBV10-3	TRBJ2-5
CSARVGGQGAGGEQYF	16	NA	TRBV20-1	TRBJ2-7
CASSYEVGQSYEQYF	15	medium-sized	TRBV6-5	TRBJ2-7
CASSFSGNQPQHF	13	large	TRBV28	TRBJ1-5
CASSSGSRMGNQPQHF	16	NA	TRBV7-8	TRBJ1-5
CASSFLGTSTDTQYF	15	NA	TRBV7-3	TRBJ2-3
CASSIGDNQETQYF	14	medium-sized	TRBV6-1	TRBJ2-5
CASTLTGEGNAEQFF	15	NA	TRBV12-3/TRBV12-4	TRBJ2-1
CASSLGYGRFAYEQYF	16	NA	TRBV5-1	TRBJ2-7
CSAIYRQGFTYNSPLHF	17	medium-sized	TRBV20-1	TRBJ1-6
CASSIKRDSGNTIYF	15	NA	TRBV19	TRBJ1-3
CSVRRGDNEQFF	12	NA	TRBV29-1	TRBJ2-1
CSVQQGGGTEAFF	13	NA	TRBV29-1	TRBJ1-1
CSAYRGNEQFF	11	NA	TRBV20-1	TRBJ2-1
CATSDETGITGQYF	14	NA	TRBV24-1	TRBJ2-7
CATSESGLAGVTGELFF	17	NA	TRBV24-1	TRBJ2-2
CSARDRGENGYTF	13	medium-sized	TRBV20-1	TRBJ1-2
CASSPGTSGGNTGELFF	17	NA	TRBV7-6	TRBJ2-2
CASSFADAEAFF	12	NA	TRBV5-1	TRBJ1-1
CSVEDRRGLAGVHLSYEQYF	20	NA	TRBV29-1	TRBJ2-7
CASSLAREPQHF	12	NA	TRBV7-9	TRBJ1-5
CASSPDTYNTGELFF	15	large	TRBV12-3/TRBV12-4	TRBJ2-2
CSVEDGGGASTFF	13	medium-sized	TRBV29-1	TRBJ1-1
CASSFGVTYEQYF	13	NA	TRBV5-1	TRBJ2-7
CASSELRGEQYF	12	NA	TRBV2	TRBJ2-7
CASSLGQAKDVPGETQYF	18	NA	TRBV5-7	TRBJ2-5
CASSRYDEQFF	11	NA	TRBV7-8	TRBJ2-1
CASRGRGYTGELFF	14	NA	TRBV4-3	TRBJ2-2
CASSSLSGQGYHQGEKLFF	19	NA	TRBV7-9	TRBJ1-4
CASSLTASGYEQYF	14	NA	TRBV12-3/TRBV12-4	TRBJ2-7
CASSSGGDYGYTF	13	NA	TRBV7-2	TRBJ1-2
CASSYQLAPAGDTQYF	16	NA	TRBV6-2/TRBV6-3	TRBJ2-3
CSVFQNTNEKLFF	13	NA	TRBV29-1	TRBJ1-4
CASSDSSGSGTDTQYF	16	NA	TRBV6-4	TRBJ2-3
CASSVFGTNYNEQFF	15	NA	TRBV9	TRBJ2-1